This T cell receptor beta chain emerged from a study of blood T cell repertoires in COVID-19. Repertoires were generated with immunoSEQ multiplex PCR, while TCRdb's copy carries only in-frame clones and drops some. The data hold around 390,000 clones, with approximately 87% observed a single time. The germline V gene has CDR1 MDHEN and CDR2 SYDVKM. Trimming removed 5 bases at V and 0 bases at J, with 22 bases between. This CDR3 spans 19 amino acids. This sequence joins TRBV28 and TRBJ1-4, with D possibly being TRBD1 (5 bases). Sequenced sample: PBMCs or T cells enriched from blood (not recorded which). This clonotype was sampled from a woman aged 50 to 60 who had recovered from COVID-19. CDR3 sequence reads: CASSAGWRRDEPTNEKLFF. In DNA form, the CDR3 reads TGTGCCAGCAGTGCAGGGTGGAGGAGGGACGAGCCAACTAATGAAAAACTGTTTTTT.